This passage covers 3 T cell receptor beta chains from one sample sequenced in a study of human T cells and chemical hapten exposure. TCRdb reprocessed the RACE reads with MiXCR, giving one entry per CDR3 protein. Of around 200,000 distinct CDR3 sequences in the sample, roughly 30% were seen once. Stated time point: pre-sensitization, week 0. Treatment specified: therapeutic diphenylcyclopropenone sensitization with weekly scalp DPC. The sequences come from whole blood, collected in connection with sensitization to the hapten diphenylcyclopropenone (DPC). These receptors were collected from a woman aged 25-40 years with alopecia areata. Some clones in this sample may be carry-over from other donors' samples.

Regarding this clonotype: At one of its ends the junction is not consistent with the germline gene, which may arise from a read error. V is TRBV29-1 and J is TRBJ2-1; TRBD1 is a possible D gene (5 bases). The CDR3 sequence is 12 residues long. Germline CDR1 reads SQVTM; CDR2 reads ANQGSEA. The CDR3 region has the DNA TGCGGCGTTGGTTTAGGGGTCGATGAGCAGTTCTTC. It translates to CGVGLGVDEQFF.

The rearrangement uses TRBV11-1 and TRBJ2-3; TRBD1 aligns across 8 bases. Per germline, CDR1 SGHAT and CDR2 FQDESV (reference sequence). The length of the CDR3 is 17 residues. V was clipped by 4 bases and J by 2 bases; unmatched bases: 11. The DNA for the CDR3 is TGTGCCAGCAGCTCACCCGGGACAGGATTCCCCACAGATACGCAGTATTTT. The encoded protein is CASSSPGTGFPTDTQYF.

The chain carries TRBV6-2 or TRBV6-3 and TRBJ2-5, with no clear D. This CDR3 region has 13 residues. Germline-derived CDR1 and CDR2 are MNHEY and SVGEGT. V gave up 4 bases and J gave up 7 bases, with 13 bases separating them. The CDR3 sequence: CASSFYGPGTQYF. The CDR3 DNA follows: TGTGCCAGCAGTTTTTATGGTCCTGGGACCCAGTACTTC.